This T cell receptor (beta chain) came from a study of blood T cells in healthy people across ages. Study-wide results and caveats: Higher diversity, along with more naive CD4+ cells, distinguished long-lived donors from aged donors.

This clonotype was seen a few times. What it recognizes is unknown. Primers used in a second PCR of about 7 to 12 cycles were a sample-barcoded 5' primer and a J-beta primer mix. Each CDR3 protein is one row after TCRdb ran MiXCR on the 5' RACE reads. The table includes over a million distinct CDR3 sequences, roughly 40% detected once. V lost 4 bases and J lost 2; bases outside the gene matches: 6. The CDR3 extends over 15 amino acids. Germline V CDR1 and CDR2: MNHNY, SVGAGI (reference sequence). The J gene is TRBJ2-7, the V gene TRBV6-6, with TRBD1 matching 9 bases. The sample was blood. This receptor was identified in a woman between 18 and 29 years old in good health. The CDR3 DNA is TGTGCCAGCAGTTCCGAGGGACAGGGACCCTACGAGCAGTACTTC. It encodes CASSSEGQGPYEQYF.